A single T cell receptor (beta chain) is shown here with its context. The antigen is unknown. The source of the sample is a study of yellow fever vaccine responses in identical twins. Study-wide results and limits: The T cell response to vaccination in identical twins was reportedly partly convergent and partly personalized.

The germline V gene encodes CDR1 WNHNN and CDR2 SYGVQD (reference sequence). J was trimmed by 3 bases and V by 5 bases; bases with no gene match: 4. This CDR3 has 14 residues. TCRdb itself ran the RT-PCR reads through MiXCR, one entry per CDR3 protein. In the table there are more than 1,500 distinct CDR3 sequences, over 70% of which are singletons. Sample: T cells from blood (PBMCs), unsorted or a sorted subset (not recorded which), taken before or after yellow fever vaccination (not recorded which). The chain recombines TRBV10-1 with TRBJ2-7, with TRBD2 identical over 10 bases. This receptor was obtained from a young woman who received the yellow fever vaccine. CDR3 sequence reads: CASSPAGGFYEQYF. In DNA, the CDR3 is TGCGCCAGCAGTCCAGCGGGAGGGTTCTACGAGCAGTACTTC.